A single sample is the source of the 17 T cell receptor beta chains below, sequenced in a study of ipilimumab plus nivolumab after autologous stem cell transplantation. Data came from immunoSEQ multiplex PCR; TCRdb stores just in-frame clones and leaves some out. Of tens of thousands of clones in the sample, under 85% were seen once. The source material was PBMCs, sampled in a trial of ipilimumab plus nivolumab as post-transplant consolidation. The receptors were gathered from a male donor with diffuse large B-cell lymphoma.

V gene TRBV5-8 combines with J gene TRBJ2-3; D is unclear. V was clipped by 4 bases and J by 6 bases, with 9 bases between them. Germline values: CDR1 SGHTS, CDR2 YDEGEE. This CDR3 has 12 amino acids. The DNA for the CDR3 is TGTGCCAGCAGCCTACGGCTTGATACGCAGTATTTT. The encoded protein is CASSLRLDTQYF.

The chain carries TRBV4-3 and TRBJ2-3; D is possibly TRBD1 (5 bases). Per germline, CDR1 LGHNA and CDR2 YSLEER. The length of the CDR3 is 14 residues. Trimming left V 1 base short and J 3 bases short, with 8 bases between. DNA for the CDR3: TGCGCCAGCAGCCAAGTTTCAGGGACAGATACGCAGTATTTT. Translating gives CASSQVSGTDTQYF.

The rearrangement uses TRBV15 and TRBJ2-7; 10 positions match TRBD1. The CDR3 runs to 16 residues. The J segment lost 3 bases and the V segment lost 0 bases, leaving 5 bases of the junction unmatched. Germline CDR1 reads LNHNV; CDR2 reads YYDKDF (reference sequence). The CDR3, as DNA: TGTGCCACCAGCAGAGATTGGACAGGGGGGGACTACGAGCAGTACTTC. Protein product: CATSRDWTGGDYEQYF.

The chain's CDR3 is CASRLHGTENGYTF. The CDR3 region has the DNA TGTGCCAGCAGACTACACGGGACAGAAAATGGCTACACCTTC. This sequence joins TRBV2 and TRBJ1-2; the match to TRBD1 covers 7 bases. This CDR3 is built from 14 residues. Germline trimming cut 6 bases from V and 6 bases from J; bases unmatched to any gene: 10. Germline CDR1 SNHLY, CDR2 FYNNEI.

This clone is a singleton in its sample. The chain carries TRBV5-1 and TRBJ2-1; 7 bases fit TRBD1. This CDR3 has 17 residues. The V gene's germline CDR1 is SGHRS and CDR2 YFSETQ. V lost 0 bases and J lost 1; bases outside the gene matches: 7. CDR3 sequence reads: CASSLASTGRSYNEQFF. CDR3 nucleotide sequence: TGCGCCAGCAGCTTGGCTTCGACAGGGCGATCCTACAATGAGCAGTTCTTC.

V and J are TRBV5-1 and TRBJ1-5; 8 bases are a match to TRBD1. This CDR3 has 15 amino acids. The germline CDR1 and CDR2 sequences are SGHRS and YFSETQ. The junction had 6 bases not matched to a gene; V was cut back by 0 bases and J by 7 bases. CDR3 in DNA: TGCGCCAGCAGCTTGGTTCCAGGGGGCGGGCAGCCCCAGCATTTT. It codes for CASSLVPGGGQPQHF.

The genes are TRBV5-3 and TRBJ2-1, with D possibly being TRBD1 (6 bases). Being an ORF, TRBV5-3 has a function that is uncertain. Trimming removed 3 bases at V and 0 bases at J, with 22 bases between. This CDR3 contains 19 residues. The CDR3 sequence: CARSSPGDSQRSSYNEQFF. CDR3 in DNA: TGTGCCAGAAGCTCTCCAGGGGATTCTCAACGGAGCTCCTACAATGAGCAGTTCTTC.

The chain carries TRBV29-1 and TRBJ2-1; tentative D call: TRBD2 (5 bases). Deletions cut 4 bases from V and 5 bases from J, with 15 bases between. CDR1 is SQVTM and CDR2 is ANQGSEA in the germline V gene. The CDR3 is made up of 14 amino acids. The CDR3 sequence: CSVAILGLHNEQFF. In nucleotides, the CDR3 is TGCAGCGTTGCCATACTAGGCCTTCACAATGAGCAGTTCTTC.

The CDR3 is CASSSSRAPKPDGYTF. The DNA for the CDR3 is TGTGCCAGCAGCTCTAGCCGGGCCCCCAAACCCGATGGCTACACCTTC. The chain carries TRBV7-8 and TRBJ1-2; D ambiguous. The CDR3 is made up of 16 amino acids. The ends were cut back, 4 bases at V and 6 bases at J, with 21 bases in the middle. Germline V gene lookup returns CDR1 SGHVS and CDR2 FQNEAQ.

In this sample, this clone turned up once. V is TRBV18 and J is TRBJ2-3; 7 bases are a match to TRBD1. The ends lost 3 bases at V and 2 bases at J; junction bases unmatched: 8. The germline V gene has CDR1 KGHSH and CDR2 LQKENI. CDR3 size: 16 residues. CDR3 loop: CASSPGTEGITDTQYF. The CDR3 DNA is TGTGCCAGCTCACCCGGGACAGAGGGTATCACAGATACGCAGTATTTT. Full variable domain (missing parts from reference TRBV18 and TRBJ2-3): NAGVMQNPRHLVRRRGQEARLRCSPMKGHSHVYWYRQLPEEGLKFMVYLQKENIIDESGMPKERFSAEFPKEGPSILRIQQVVRGDSAAYFCASSPGTEGITDTQYFGPGTRLTVL.

This chain links TRBV6-6 with TRBJ2-7; a possible D gene is TRBD1 (5 bases). V gave up 2 bases and J gave up 6 bases, with 11 bases separating them. Per the germline V gene, CDR1 is MNHNY and CDR2 is SVGAGI (reference sequence). This CDR3 is built from 13 residues. In DNA form, the CDR3 reads TGTGCCAGCAGTTACCTGCAGGGAACCGAGCAGTACTTC. Translated: CASSYLQGTEQYF.

This clone was counted once. One junction end does not reproduce the germline sequence, and a read error may be involved. The V gene is TRBV27, the J gene TRBJ2-5; D may be TRBD1 (6 bases). The J call may be wrong; the DNA end is better matched by TRBJ2-7. CDR1 MNHEY and CDR2 SMNVEV come from the germline V gene (reference sequence). This CDR3 is 15 amino acids long. CDR3 in amino acids: CASSSHHTGSSEQYF. In DNA, the CDR3 is TGTGCCAGCAGTTCCCACCACACAGGGTCCTCCGAGCAGTACTTC.

The chain combines TRBV5-5 with TRBJ1-2, with D maybe TRBD1 (5 bases). Germline V gene sequence: CDR1 SGHKS, CDR2 YYEKEE (reference sequence). The CDR3 totals 16 residues. V was shortened by 4 bases and J by 3 bases, with 19 bases between the two germline ends. Here the CDR3 reads CASSPTAGLGDYGYTF. The CDR3 DNA reads as TGTGCCAGCAGCCCGACAGCGGGGCTTGGAGACTATGGCTACACCTTC.

The genes are TRBV19 and TRBJ1-5; D is unresolved. Germline V gene sequence: CDR1 LNHDA, CDR2 SQIVND (reference sequence). Trimming cost V 3 bases and J 0 bases, with 9 bases left between them. The CDR3 totals 15 residues. Here the CDR3 reads CASSIGQYSNQPQHF. The CDR3 DNA sequence: TGTGCCAGTAGTATCGGGCAGTATAGCAATCAGCCCCAGCATTTT.

The CDR3 here is CASRDYRNEQYF. Written as DNA, the CDR3 is TGTGCCAGCAGAGATTACAGGAACGAGCAGTACTTC. V gene TRBV2 combines with J gene TRBJ2-7; tentative D call: TRBD1 (5 bases). The CDR3 totals 12 residues. Trimming pared 6 bases from V and 5 bases from J, leaving 11 bases between. Germline CDR1 reads SNHLY; CDR2 reads FYNNEI.

V and J are TRBV19 and TRBJ1-2, with 8 positions matching TRBD1. This CDR3 contains 14 residues. Trimming took 6 bases from V and 4 from J; bases not matched to a gene: 7. CDR1 is LNHDA, CDR2 SQIVND, per germline (reference sequence). CDR3 amino acids: CASRGTGEGYGYTF. DNA for the CDR3: TGTGCCAGTAGAGGGACAGGAGAGGGCTATGGCTACACCTTC.

The chain couples TRBV6-1 to TRBJ2-7; no firm D call. This CDR3 has 12 residues. V was clipped by 6 bases and J by 1 base, with 7 bases between them. In germline, CDR1 is MNHNS, CDR2 SASEGT. The chain's CDR3 is CASSLGSYEQYF. DNA for the CDR3: TGTGCCAGCAGCCTCGGTTCCTACGAGCAGTACTTC.